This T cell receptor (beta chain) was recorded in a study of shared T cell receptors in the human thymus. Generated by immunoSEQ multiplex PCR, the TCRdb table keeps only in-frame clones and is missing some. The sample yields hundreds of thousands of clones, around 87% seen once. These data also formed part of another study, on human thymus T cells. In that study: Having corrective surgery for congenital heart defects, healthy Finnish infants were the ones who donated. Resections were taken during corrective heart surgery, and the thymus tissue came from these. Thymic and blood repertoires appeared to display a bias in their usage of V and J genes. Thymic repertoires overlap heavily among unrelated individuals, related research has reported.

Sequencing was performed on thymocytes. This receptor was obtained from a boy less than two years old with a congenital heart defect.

CDR3 DNA: TGCGCCAGCAGCCAAGGGAGCGCAGATACGCAGTATTTT. It codes for CASSQGSADTQYF. The genes are TRBV4-1 and TRBJ2-3, with D unclear. This CDR3 has 13 amino acids. The germline V gene has CDR1 MGHRA and CDR2 YSYEKL. V was clipped by 1 base and J by 4 bases, with 6 bases between them.